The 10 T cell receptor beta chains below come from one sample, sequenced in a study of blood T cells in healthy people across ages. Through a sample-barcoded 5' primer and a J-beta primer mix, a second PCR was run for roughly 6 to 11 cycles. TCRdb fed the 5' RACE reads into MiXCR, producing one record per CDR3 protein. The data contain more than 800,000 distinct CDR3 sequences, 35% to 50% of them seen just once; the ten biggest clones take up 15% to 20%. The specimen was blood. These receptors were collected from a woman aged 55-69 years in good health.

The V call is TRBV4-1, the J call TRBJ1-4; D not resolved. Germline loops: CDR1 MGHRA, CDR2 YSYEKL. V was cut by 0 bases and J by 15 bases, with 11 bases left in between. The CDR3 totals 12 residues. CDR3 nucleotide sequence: TGCGCCAGCAGCCAAGAGGGGAGGCTTTTGTTTTTT. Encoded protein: CASSQEGRLLFF.

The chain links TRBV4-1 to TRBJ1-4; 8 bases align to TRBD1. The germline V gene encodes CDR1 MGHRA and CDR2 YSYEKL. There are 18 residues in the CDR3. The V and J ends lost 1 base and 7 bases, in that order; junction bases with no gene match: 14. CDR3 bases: TGCGCCAGCAGCCAAGTCACCAATCTCAGGGGGCGGGGTGAAAAACTGTTTTTT. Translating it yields CASSQVTNLRGRGEKLFF.

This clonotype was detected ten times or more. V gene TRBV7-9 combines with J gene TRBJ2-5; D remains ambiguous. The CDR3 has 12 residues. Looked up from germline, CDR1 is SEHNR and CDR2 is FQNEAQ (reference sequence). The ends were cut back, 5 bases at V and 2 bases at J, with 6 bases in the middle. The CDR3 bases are TGTGCCAGCAGCCCCGAACAAGAGACCCAGTACTTC. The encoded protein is CASSPEQETQYF.

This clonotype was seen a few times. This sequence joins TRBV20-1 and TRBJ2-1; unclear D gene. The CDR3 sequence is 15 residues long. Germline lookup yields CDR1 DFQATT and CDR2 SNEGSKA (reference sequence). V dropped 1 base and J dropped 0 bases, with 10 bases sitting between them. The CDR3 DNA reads TGCAGTGCTAGAGTGATGGGTCCCTCCTACAATGAGCAGTTCTTC. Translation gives CSARVMGPSYNEQFF.

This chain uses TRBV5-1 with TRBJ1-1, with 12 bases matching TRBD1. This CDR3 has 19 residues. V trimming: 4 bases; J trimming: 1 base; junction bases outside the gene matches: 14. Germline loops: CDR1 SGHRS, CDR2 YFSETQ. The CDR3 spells CASSPGTGGMVRRNTEAFF. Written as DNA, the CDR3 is TGCGCCAGCAGCCCCGGGACAGGGGGCATGGTAAGAAGGAACACTGAAGCTTTCTTT.

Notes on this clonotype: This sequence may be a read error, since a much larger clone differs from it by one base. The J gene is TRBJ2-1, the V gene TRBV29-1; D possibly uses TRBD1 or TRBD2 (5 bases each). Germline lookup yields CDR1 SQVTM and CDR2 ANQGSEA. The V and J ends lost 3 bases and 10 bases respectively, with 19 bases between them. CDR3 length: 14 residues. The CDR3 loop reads CSVDRRQRAWEQFF. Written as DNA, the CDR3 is TGCAGCGTTGACCGGCGACAGAGGGCTTGGGAGCAGTTCTTC.

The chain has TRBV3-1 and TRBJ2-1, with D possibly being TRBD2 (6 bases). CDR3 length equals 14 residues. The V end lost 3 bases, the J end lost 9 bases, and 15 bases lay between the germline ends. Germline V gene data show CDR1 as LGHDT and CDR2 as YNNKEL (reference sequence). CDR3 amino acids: CASSHGSVGGEQFF. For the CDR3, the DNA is TGTGCCAGCAGCCACGGTTCCGTGGGGGGTGAGCAGTTCTTC.

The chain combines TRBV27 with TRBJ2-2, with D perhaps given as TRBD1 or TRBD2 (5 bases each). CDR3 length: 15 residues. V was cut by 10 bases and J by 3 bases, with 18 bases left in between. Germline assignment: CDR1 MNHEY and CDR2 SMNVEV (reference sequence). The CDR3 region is CATMGVQSYTGELFF. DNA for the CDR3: TGTGCCACCATGGGGGTCCAATCTTACACCGGGGAGCTGTTTTTT.

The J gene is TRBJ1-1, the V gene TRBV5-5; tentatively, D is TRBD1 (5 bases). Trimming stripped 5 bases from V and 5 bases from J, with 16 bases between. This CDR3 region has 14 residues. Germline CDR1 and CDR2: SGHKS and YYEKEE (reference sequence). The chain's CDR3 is CASRWEGRLTEAFF. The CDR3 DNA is TGTGCCAGCAGGTGGGAGGGGCGGCTGACTGAAGCTTTCTTT.

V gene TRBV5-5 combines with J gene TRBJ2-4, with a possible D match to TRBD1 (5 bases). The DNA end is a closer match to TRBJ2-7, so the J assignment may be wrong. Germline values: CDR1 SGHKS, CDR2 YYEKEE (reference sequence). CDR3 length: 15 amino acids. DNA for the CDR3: TGTGCCAGCAGCCTACGACCTTTGGGGCTCTACGAGCAGTACTTC. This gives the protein CASSLRPLGLYEQYF.